Below, one T cell receptor (beta chain) is given with its context. Relative to the germline gene, one junction end is altered; a read error may explain this. Germline assignment: CDR1 GTSNPN and CDR2 SVGIG (reference sequence). The CDR3 runs to 11 residues. Profiling relied on immunoSEQ multiplex PCR, and the TCRdb table lists in-frame clones only, not all of them. In the table there are approximately 310,000 clones, around 85% of which are singletons. This record belongs to a study of blood T cell repertoires in COVID-19. Everyone who took part was roughly 18 to 100 years old, and they came from fewer than 25 US areas.

The TCR originated in a woman younger than 45 who had been exposed to COVID-19. The rearrangement uses TRBV30 and TRBJ1-2; the D gene is possibly TRBD1 (5 bases). The sample was PBMCs or T cells enriched from blood (not recorded which). The CDR3 DNA is TGTGCCTGGCAAGACAGCAGATGGGGTATCTTC. This gives the protein CAWQDSRWGIF.